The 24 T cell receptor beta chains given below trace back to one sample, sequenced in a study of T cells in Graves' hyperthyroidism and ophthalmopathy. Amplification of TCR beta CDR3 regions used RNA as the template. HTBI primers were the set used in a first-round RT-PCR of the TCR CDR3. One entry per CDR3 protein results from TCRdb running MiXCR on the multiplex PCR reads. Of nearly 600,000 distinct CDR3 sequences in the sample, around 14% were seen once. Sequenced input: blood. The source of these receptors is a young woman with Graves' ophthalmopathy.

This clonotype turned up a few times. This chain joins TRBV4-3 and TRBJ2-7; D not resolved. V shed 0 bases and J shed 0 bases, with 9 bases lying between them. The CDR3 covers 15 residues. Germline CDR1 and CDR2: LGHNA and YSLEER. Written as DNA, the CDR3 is TGCGCCAGCAGCCAAGAGATAGCTAGCTCCTACGAGCAGTACTTC. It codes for CASSQEIASSYEQYF.

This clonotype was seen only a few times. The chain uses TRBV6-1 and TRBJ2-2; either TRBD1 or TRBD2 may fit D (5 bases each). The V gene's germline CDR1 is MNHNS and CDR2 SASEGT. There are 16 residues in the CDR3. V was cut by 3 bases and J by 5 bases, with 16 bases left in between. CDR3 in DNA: TGTGCCAGCAGTGACAAGGGGACGGTGGGGACCGGGGAGCTGTTTTTT. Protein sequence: CASSDKGTVGTGELFF.

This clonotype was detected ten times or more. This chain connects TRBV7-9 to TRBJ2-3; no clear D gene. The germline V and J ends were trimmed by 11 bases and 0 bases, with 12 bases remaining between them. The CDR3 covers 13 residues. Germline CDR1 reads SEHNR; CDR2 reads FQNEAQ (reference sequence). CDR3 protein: CALGWGSTDTQYF. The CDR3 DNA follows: TGTGCCCTCGGCTGGGGTAGCACAGATACGCAGTATTTT.

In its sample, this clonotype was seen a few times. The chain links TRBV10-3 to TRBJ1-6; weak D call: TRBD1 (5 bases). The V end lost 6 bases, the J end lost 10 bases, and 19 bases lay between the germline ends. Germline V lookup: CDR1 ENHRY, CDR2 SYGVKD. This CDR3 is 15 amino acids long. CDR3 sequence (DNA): TGTGCCATCAGCGATCAGCCTGGGGGTAGCTCACCCCTCCACTTT. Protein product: CAISDQPGGSSPLHF.

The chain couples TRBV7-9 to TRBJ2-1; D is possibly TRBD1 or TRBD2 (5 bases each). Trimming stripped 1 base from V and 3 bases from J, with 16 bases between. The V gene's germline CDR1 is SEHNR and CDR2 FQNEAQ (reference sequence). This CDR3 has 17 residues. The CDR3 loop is CASSLERGPIYYNEQFF. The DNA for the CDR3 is TGTGCCAGCAGCTTAGAGAGGGGACCGATCTACTACAATGAGCAGTTCTTC.

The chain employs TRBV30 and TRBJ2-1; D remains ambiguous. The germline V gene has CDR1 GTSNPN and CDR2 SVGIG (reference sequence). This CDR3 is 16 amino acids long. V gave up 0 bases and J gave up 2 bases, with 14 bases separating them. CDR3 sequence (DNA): TGTGCCTGGAGTGTAAGACGGCAGTCCACCTACAATGAGCAGTTCTTC. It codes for CAWSVRRQSTYNEQFF.

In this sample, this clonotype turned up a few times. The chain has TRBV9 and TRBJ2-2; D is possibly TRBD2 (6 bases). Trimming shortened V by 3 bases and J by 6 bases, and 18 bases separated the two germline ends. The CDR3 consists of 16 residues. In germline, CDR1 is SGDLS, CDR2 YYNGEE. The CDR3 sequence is CASSARGALRAGELFF. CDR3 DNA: TGTGCCAGCAGCGCCCGCGGGGCGCTACGGGCCGGGGAGCTGTTTTTT.

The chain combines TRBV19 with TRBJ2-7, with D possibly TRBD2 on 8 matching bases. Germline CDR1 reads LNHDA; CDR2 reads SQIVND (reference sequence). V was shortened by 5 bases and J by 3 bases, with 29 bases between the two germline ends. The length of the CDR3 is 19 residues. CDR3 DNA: TGTGCCAGTAGTCTCTGGGACAGATTAGCGGGAAATGGGGACTACGAGCAGTACTTC. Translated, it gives CASSLWDRLAGNGDYEQYF. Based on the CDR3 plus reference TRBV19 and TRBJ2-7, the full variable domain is DGGITQSPKYLFRKEGQNVTLSCEQNLNHDAMYWYRQDPGQGLRLIYYSQIVNDFQKGDIAEGYSVSREKKESFPLTVTSAQKNPTAFYLCASSLWDRLAGNGDYEQYFGPGTRLTVT.

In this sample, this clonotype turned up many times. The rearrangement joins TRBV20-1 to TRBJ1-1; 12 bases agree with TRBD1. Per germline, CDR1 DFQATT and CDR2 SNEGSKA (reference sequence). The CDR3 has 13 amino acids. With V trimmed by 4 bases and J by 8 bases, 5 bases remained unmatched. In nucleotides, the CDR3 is TGCAGTGCTACCGGGACAGGGGGCGACGAAGCTTTCTTT. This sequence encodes CSATGTGGDEAFF.

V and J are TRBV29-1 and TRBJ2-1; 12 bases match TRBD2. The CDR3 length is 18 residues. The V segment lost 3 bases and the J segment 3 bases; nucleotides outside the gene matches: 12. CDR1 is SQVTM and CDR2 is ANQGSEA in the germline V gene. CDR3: CSVEGLAGGPRIYNEQFF. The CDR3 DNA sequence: TGCAGCGTTGAGGGTCTAGCGGGAGGGCCTCGTATCTACAATGAGCAGTTCTTC.

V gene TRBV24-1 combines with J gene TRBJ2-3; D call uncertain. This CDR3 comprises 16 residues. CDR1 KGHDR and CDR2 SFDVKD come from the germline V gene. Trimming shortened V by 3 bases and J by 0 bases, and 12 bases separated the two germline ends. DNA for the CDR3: TGTGCCACCAGTGATCCCATAGGGATTAGCACAGATACGCAGTATTTT. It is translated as CATSDPIGISTDTQYF.

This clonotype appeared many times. DNA of the CDR3: TGTGCCAGCAGTGAAGCTGCGGGATGGGGGGGCACCGGGGAGCTGTTTTTT. Amino acids: CASSEAAGWGGTGELFF. The chain uses TRBV2 and TRBJ2-2; 7 positions agree with TRBD2. Trimming removed 0 bases from V and 4 bases from J; junction bases left unmatched: 8. CDR3 size: 17 residues. Germline V gene lookup returns CDR1 SNHLY and CDR2 FYNNEI.

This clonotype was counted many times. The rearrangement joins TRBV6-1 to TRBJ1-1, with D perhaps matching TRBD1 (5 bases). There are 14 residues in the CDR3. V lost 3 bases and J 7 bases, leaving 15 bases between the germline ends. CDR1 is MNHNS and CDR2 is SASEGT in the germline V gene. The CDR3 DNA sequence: TGTGCCAGCAGTGATCGGACACTGGCTAATGAAGCTTTCTTT. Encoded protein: CASSDRTLANEAFF.

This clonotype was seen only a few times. This CDR3 is CSVVSTGNEQFF. In DNA form, the CDR3 reads TGCAGCGTTGTGTCGACAGGGAATGAGCAGTTCTTC. This chain connects TRBV29-1 to TRBJ2-1; TRBD1 matches 7 bases. The CDR3 has 12 amino acids. Germline V gene data show CDR1 as SQVTM and CDR2 as ANQGSEA. Germline trimming cut 4 bases from V and 7 bases from J; bases unmatched to any gene: 4.

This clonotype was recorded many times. The CDR3 bases are TGTGCCAGCAGCTCCCGCGAGACTAGCGGGAGTGCAGATACGCAGTATTTT. Residues: CASSSRETSGSADTQYF. V usage is TRBV7-9 and J usage is TRBJ2-3; TRBD2 agrees at 12 bases. V lost 4 bases, J lost 4 bases, and 9 bases stayed unmatched. CDR1 is SEHNR and CDR2 is FQNEAQ in the germline V gene (reference sequence). The CDR3 has 17 residues.

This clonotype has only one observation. CDR3 bases: TGTGCCAGTAGTAGGCGCGGGGCTGAAGATACGCAGTATTTT. Residues: CASSRRGAEDTQYF. This rearrangement joins TRBV19 to TRBJ2-3; tentative D call: TRBD2 (6 bases). V dropped 4 bases and J dropped 5 bases, with 13 bases sitting between them. Germline V gives CDR1 LNHDA, CDR2 SQIVND (reference sequence). This CDR3 is 14 amino acids long.

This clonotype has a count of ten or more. CDR3 residues: CASSLVRTAYSNQPQHF. The CDR3 DNA reads TGTGCCAGCAGCTTAGTCAGGACAGCGTATAGCAATCAGCCCCAGCATTTT. This chain links TRBV7-8 with TRBJ1-5; weak D call: TRBD1 (6 bases). This CDR3 contains 17 residues. Between the trimmed V and J ends, which lost 1 base and 0 bases, there was a span of 13 bases. Germline values: CDR1 SGHVS, CDR2 FQNEAQ.

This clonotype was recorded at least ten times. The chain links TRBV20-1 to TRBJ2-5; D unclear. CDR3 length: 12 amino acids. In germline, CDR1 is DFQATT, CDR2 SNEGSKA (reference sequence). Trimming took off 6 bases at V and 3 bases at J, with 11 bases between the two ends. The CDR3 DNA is TGCAGTGCCAGAACTTTCGAAGAGACCCAGTACTTC. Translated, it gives CSARTFEETQYF.

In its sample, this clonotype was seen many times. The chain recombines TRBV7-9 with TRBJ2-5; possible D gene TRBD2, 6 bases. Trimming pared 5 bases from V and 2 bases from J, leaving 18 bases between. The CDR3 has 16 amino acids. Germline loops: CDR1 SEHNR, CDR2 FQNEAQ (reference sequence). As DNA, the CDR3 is TGTGCCAGCAGCCGAGACGGGTGGAGGGATCAAGAGACCCAGTACTTC. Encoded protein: CASSRDGWRDQETQYF.

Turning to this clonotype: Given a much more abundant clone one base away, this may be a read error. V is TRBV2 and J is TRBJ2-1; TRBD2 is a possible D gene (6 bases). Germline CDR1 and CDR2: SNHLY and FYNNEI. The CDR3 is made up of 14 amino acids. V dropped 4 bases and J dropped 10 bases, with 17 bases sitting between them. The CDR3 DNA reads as TGTGCCAGCAGTGGGTTGAATAGCGGCAAGGAGCAGTTCTTC. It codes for CASSGLNSGKEQFF.

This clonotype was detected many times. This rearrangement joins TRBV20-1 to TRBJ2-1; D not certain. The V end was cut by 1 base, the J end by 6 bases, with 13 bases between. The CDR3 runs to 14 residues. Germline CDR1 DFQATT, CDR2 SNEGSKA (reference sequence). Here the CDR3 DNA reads TGCAGTGCTAGAGGTTCCCTCTCGCGCAATGAGCAGTTCTTC. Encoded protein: CSARGSLSRNEQFF.

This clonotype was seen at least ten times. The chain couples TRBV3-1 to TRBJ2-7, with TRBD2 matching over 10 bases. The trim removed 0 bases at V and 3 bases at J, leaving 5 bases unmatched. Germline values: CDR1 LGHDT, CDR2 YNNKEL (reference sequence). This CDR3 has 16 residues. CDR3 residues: CASSQEGIAGGYEQYF. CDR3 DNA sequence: TGTGCCAGCAGCCAAGAGGGTATAGCGGGAGGCTACGAGCAGTACTTC.

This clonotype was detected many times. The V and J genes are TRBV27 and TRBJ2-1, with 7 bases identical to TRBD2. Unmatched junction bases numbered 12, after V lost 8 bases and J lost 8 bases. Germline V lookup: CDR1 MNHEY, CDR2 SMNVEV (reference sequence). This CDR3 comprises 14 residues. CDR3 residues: CASLTSSKGDEQFF. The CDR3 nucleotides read TGTGCCAGCTTGACTAGCAGTAAAGGGGATGAGCAGTTCTTC.

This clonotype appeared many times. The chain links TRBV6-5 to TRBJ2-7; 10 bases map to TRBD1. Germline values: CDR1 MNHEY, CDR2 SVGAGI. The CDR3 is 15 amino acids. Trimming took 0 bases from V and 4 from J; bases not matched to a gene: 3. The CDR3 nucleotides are TGTGCCAGCAGTTACTCCTGGACAGGGGGTTACGAGCAGTACTTC. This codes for CASSYSWTGGYEQYF.